This TCR beta chain appears in the sequencing data of a study of blood T cell repertoires in COVID-19. Study background: Collection of acute and convalescent COVID-19 samples took place in the United States, Italy and Spain.

TCRdb keeps only in-frame clones here, not all; method: immunoSEQ multiplex PCR. The table includes about 200,000 clones, roughly 81% detected once. Germline CDR1 is SGHAT and CDR2 is FQNNGV. Trimming cost V 5 bases and J 5 bases; bases outside gene matches: 4. The length of the CDR3 is 13 residues. This clone showed up just once. The specimen was peripheral blood. The clonotype originates from a woman older than 75 with acute or convalescent COVID-19. The V call is TRBV11-2, the J call TRBJ2-3, with 7 positions matching TRBD2. The DNA of the CDR3 is TGTGCCAGCAGCCGGGACTATTTAGATACGCAGTATTTT. Its protein product is CASSRDYLDTQYF.